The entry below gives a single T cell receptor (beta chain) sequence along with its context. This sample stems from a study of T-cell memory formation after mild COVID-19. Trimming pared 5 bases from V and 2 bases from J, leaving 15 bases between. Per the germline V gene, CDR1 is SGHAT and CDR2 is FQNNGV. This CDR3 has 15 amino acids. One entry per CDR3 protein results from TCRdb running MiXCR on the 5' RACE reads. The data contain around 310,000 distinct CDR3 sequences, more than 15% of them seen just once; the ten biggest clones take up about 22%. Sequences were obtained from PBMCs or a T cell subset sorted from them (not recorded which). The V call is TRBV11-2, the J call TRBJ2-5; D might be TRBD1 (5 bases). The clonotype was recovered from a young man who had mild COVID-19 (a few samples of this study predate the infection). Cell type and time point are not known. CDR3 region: CASSARTPVQETQYF. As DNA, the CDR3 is TGTGCCAGCAGCGCGCGGACACCAGTTCAAGAGACCCAGTACTTC.